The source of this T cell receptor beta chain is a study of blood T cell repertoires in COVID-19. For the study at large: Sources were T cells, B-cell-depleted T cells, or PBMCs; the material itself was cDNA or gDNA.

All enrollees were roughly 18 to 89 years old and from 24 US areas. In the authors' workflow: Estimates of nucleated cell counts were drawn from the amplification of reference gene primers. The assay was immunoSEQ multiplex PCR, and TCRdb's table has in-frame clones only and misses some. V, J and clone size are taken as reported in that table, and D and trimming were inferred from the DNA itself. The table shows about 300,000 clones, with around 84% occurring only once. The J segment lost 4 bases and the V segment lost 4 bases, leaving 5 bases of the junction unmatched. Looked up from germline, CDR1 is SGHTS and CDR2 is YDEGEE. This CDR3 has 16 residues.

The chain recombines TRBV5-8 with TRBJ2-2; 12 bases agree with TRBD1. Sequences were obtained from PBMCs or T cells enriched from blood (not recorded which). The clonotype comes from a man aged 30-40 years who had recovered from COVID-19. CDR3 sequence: CASSIPGQGATGELFF. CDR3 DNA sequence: TGTGCCAGCAGCATCCCGGGACAGGGGGCCACCGGGGAGCTGTTTTTT.